This T cell receptor (beta chain) emerged from a study of shared clonotypes between healthy human individuals. Whole-study findings and limits: Limited genetic and exposure-history diversity came from having few donors. Larger estimated richness was generally seen in naive subsets than in memory subsets.

Germline CDR1 reads SGHTA; CDR2 reads FQGTGA. The ends were cut back, 4 bases at V and 2 bases at J, with 13 bases in the middle. The CDR3 covers 15 residues. Healthy HIV-negative adults with no recent acute infections or vaccinations were recruited as donors. Remarks on this clone: As yet, its antigen is unknown.

Some clones are missing from TCRdb's copy, which holds only in-frame ones; the method was immunoSEQ multiplex PCR. The repertoire consists of 850,000 to 1,100,000 clones, with roughly 80% occurring once and the leading ten covering about 0.94%. The sequenced sample consisted of memory CD4+ T cells from PBMCs. Noted subset: CD45RA-negative fraction. This chain connects TRBV7-3 to TRBJ2-3, with D perhaps TRBD2 (6 bases). This TCR was sampled from a young man in good health. Some clones in this sample may be carry-over from other donors' samples. CDR3 in amino acids: CASSWGVAVTDTQYF. DNA of the CDR3: TGTGCCAGCAGCTGGGGGGTAGCGGTCACAGATACGCAGTATTTT.